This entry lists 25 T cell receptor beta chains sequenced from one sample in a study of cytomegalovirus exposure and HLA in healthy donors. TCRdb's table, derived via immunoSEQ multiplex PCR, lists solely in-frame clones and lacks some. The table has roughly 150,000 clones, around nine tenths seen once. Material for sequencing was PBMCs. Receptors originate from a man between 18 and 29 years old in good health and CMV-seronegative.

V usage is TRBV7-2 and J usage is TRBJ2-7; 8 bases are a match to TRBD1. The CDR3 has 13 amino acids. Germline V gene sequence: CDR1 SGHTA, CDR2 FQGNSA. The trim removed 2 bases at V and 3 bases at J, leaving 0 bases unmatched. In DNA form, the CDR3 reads TGTGCCAGCAGCTTAACAGGGGGCTACGAGCAGTACTTC. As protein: CASSLTGGYEQYF.

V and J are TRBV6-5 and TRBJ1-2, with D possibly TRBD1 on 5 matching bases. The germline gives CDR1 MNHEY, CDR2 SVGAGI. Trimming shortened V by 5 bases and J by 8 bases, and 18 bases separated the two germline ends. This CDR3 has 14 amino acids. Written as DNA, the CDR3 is TGTGCCAGCAGTCCAAACCAGGGATTCAACGGCTACACCTTC. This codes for CASSPNQGFNGYTF.

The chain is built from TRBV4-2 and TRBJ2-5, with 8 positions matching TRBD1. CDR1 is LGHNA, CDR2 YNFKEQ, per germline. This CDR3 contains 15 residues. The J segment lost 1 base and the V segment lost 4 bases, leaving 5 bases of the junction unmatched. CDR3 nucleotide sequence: TGTGCCAGCAGCCGTACCCAGGGGGCCCAAGAGACCCAGTACTTC. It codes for CASSRTQGAQETQYF.

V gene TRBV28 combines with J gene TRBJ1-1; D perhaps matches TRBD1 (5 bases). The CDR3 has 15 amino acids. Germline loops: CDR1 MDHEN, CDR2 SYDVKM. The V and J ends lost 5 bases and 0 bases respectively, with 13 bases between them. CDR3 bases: TGTGCCAGCAGTCCGCCGACAGCCATGAACACTGAAGCTTTCTTT. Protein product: CASSPPTAMNTEAFF.

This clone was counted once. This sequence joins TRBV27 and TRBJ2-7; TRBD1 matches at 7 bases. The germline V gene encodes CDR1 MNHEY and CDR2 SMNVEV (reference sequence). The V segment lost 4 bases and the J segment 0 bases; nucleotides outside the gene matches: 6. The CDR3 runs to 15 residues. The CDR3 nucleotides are TGTGCCAGCAGTTCCAGCCGGGACAGCTCCTACGAGCAGTACTTC. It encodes CASSSSRDSSYEQYF.

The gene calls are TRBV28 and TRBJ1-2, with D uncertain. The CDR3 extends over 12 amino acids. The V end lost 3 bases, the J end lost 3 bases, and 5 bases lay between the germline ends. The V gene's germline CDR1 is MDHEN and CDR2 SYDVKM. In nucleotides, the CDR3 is TGTGCCAGCAGTTTCCAGGACTATGGCTACACCTTC. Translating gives CASSFQDYGYTF.

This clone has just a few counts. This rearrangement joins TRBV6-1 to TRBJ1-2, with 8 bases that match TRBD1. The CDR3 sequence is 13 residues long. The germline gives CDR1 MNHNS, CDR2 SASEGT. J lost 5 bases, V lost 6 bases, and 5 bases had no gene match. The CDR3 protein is CASRRQGWYGYTF. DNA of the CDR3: TGTGCCAGCAGAAGACAGGGGTGGTATGGCTACACCTTC.

CDR3: CASSIAYQVMNTEAFF. The CDR3 coding sequence is TGTGCCAGCAGCATAGCCTATCAGGTCATGAACACTGAAGCTTTCTTT. This chain joins TRBV21-1 and TRBJ1-1; the table's D gene call, TRBD1, was not cross checked with the DNA. TRBV21-1 is a known pseudogene. The CDR3 totals 16 residues.

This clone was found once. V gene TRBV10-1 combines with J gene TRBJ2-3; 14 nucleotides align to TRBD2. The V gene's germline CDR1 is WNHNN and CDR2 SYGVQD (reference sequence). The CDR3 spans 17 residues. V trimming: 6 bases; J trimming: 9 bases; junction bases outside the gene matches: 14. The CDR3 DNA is TGCGCCAGCAGCTACATAACCGGGACTAGCGGGAGTCGAACGCAGTATTTT. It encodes CASSYITGTSGSRTQYF.

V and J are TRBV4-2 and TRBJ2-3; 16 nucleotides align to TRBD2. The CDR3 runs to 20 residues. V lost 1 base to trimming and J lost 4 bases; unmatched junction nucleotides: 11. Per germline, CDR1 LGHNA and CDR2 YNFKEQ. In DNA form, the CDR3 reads TGTGCCAGCAGCCAAGGACCGGGACTAGCGGGAGGGCCTAGGGCAGATACGCAGTATTTT. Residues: CASSQGPGLAGGPRADTQYF.

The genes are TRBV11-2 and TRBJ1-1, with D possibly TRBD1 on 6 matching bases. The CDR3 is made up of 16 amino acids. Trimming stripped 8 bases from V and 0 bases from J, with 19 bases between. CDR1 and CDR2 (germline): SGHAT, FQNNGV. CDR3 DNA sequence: TGTGCCAGCCTCCTAGGACAGCCTTTCATGAACACTGAAGCTTTCTTT. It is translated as CASLLGQPFMNTEAFF.

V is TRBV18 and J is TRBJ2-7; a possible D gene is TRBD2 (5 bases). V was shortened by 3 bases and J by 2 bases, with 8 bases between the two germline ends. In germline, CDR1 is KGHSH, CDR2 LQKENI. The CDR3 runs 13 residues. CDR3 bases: TGTGCCAGCTCACCTCGGGAAACCTACGAGCAGTACTTC. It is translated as CASSPRETYEQYF.

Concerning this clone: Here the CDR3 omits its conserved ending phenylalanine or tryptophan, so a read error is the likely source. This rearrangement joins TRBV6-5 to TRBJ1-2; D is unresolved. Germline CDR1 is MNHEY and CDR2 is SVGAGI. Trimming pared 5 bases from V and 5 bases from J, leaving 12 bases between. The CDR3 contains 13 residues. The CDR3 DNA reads TGTGCCAGCAGTGAACGACTCCCGTATGGCTACACCCTC. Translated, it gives CASSERLPYGYTL.

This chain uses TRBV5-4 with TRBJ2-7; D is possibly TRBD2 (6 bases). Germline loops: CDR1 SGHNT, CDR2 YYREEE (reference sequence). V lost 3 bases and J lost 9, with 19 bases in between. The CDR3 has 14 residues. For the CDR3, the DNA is TGTGCCAGCAGCTGGGGGACTGCAATGAGCATGCAGTACGTC. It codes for CASSWGTAMSMQYV.

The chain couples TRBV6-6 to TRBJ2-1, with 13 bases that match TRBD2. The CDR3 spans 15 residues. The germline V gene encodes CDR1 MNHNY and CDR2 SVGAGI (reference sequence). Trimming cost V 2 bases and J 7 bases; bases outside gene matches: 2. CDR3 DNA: TGTGCCAGCAGTTACACTAGCGGGAGGGCTAATGAGCAGTTCTTC. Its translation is CASSYTSGRANEQFF.

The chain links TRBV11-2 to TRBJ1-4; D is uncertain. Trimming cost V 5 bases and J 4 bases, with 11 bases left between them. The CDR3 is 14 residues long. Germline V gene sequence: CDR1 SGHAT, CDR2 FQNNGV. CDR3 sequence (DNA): TGTGCCAGCAGCACGGGAGGGATTAATGAAAAACTGTTTTTT. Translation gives CASSTGGINEKLFF.

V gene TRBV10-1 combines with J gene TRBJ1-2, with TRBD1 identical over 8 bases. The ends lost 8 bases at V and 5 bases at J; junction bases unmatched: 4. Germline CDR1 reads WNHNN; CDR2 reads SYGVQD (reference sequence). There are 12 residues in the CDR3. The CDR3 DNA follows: TGCGCCAGCTCTCAGGGGGCTTATGGCTACACCTTC. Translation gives CASSQGAYGYTF.

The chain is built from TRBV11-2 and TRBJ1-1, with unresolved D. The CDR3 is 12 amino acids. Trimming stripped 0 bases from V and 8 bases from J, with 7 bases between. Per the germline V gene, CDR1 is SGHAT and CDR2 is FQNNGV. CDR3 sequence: CASSLEGREAFF. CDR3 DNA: TGTGCCAGCAGCTTAGAGGGCAGAGAAGCTTTCTTT.

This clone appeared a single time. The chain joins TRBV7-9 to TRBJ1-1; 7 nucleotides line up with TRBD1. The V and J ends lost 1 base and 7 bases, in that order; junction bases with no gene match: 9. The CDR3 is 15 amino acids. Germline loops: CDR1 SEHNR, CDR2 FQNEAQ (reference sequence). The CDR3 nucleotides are TGTGCCAGCAGCTTAGTACAGGGGAAATCTTATGAAGCTTTCTTT. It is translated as CASSLVQGKSYEAFF.

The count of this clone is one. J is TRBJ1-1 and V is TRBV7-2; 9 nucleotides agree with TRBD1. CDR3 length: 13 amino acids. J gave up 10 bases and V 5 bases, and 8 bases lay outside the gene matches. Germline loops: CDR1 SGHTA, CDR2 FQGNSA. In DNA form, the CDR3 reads TGTGCCAGCAGCCCTGGACAGGGGACGGGAGCTTTCTTT. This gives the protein CASSPGQGTGAFF.

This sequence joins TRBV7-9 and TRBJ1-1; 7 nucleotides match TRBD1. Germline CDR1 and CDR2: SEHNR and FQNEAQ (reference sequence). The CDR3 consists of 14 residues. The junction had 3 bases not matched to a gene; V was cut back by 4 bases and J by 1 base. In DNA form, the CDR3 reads TGTGCCAGCAGCTCGGGACAGACGAACACTGAAGCTTTCTTT. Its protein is CASSSGQTNTEAFF.

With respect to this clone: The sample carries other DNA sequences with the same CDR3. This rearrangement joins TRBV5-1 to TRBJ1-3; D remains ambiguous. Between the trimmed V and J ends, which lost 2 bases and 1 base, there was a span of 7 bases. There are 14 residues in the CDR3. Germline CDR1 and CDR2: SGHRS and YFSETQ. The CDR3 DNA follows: TGCGCCAGCAGCTTTTCGGGGTCTGGAAACACCATATATTTT. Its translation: CASSFSGSGNTIYF.

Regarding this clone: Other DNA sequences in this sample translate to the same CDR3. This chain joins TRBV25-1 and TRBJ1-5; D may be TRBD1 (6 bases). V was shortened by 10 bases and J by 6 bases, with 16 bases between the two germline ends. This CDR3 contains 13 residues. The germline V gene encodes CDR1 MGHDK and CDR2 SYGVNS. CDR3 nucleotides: TGTGCCACCTCCGTTACAGGGAGTCAGCCCCAGCATTTT. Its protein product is CATSVTGSQPQHF.

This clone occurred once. The DNA for the CDR3 is TGCGCCAGCAGCCAAATTTCGGCGGGGGGGCTACAAGAGACCCAGTACTTC. Residues: CASSQISAGGLQETQYF. This chain connects TRBV4-1 to TRBJ2-5, with TRBD2 identical over 9 bases. The germline V gene has CDR1 MGHRA and CDR2 YSYEKL. CDR3 length equals 17 residues. V gave up 2 bases and J gave up 2 bases; unmatched junction bases: 9.

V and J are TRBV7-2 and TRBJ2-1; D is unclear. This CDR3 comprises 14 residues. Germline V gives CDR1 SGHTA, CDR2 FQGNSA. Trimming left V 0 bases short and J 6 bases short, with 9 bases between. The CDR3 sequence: CASSLAKRANEQFF. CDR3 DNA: TGTGCCAGCAGCTTAGCTAAGAGAGCCAATGAGCAGTTCTTC. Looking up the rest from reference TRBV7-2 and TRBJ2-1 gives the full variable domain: GAGVSQSPSNKVTEKGKDVELRCDPISGHTALYWYRQSLGQGLEFLIYFQGNSAPDKSGLPSDRFSAERTGGSVSTLTIQRTQQEDSAVYLCASSLAKRANEQFFGPGTRLTVL.